The 6 T cell receptor beta chains listed next were all sequenced from one sample in a study of OX40 agonist ivuxolimab in advanced cancers. Libraries were prepared by immunoSEQ multiplex PCR; TCRdb keeps only in-frame clonotypes and omits some of them. The table shows about 60,000 clones, with roughly 89% occurring only once. Material: CD4+ or CD8+ T cells sorted from blood, obtained in a trial of the OX40 agonist ivuxolimab. These receptors originate from an adult with an advanced solid tumor such as melanoma, head and neck, liver or kidney cancer.

The rearrangement uses TRBV6-5 and TRBJ1-2; 7 bases are shared with TRBD1. The V segment lost 8 bases and the J segment 6 bases; nucleotides outside the gene matches: 6. CDR1 is MNHEY, CDR2 SVGAGI, per germline. This CDR3 has 12 residues. The CDR3: CASGNTGDGYTF. CDR3 bases: TGTGCCAGCGGGAATACAGGGGATGGCTACACCTTC.

The CDR3 loop is CASSLEGTSYYEQYF. The CDR3 bases are TGTGCCAGCAGCTTGGAAGGGACTTCCTACTACGAGCAGTACTTC. The chain couples TRBV5-5 to TRBJ2-7; the D gene is possibly TRBD2 (6 bases). Trimming pared 0 bases from V and 3 bases from J, leaving 13 bases between. Germline V CDR1 and CDR2: SGHKS, YYEKEE (reference sequence). CDR3 length equals 15 residues.

The rearrangement uses TRBV9 and TRBJ2-1; 7 positions match TRBD2. Trimming cost V 0 bases and J 1 base; bases outside gene matches: 7. Germline CDR1 reads SGDLS; CDR2 reads YYNGEE. There are 17 residues in the CDR3. CDR3 bases: TGTGCCAGCAGCGTAGGGGGAGAGGGAGGGTCCTACAATGAGCAGTTCTTC. It encodes CASSVGGEGGSYNEQFF.

The V call is TRBV6-5, the J call TRBJ1-2; TRBD1 agrees at 9 bases. The germline V gene encodes CDR1 MNHEY and CDR2 SVGAGI. The trim removed 8 bases at V and 4 bases at J, leaving 8 bases unmatched. CDR3 length equals 14 residues. The CDR3 region is CASLGTGRGYGYTF. Written as DNA, the CDR3 is TGTGCCAGCCTTGGGACAGGGAGGGGCTATGGCTACACCTTC.

This chain joins TRBV5-6 and TRBJ2-1, with D maybe TRBD2 (6 bases). Germline V gives CDR1 SGHDT, CDR2 YYEEEE. The CDR3 runs 16 residues. The ends were cut back, 6 bases at V and 3 bases at J, with 19 bases in the middle. CDR3 DNA sequence: TGTGCCAGCATCCGGTTGACCGGGAGCGACTACAATGAGCAGTTCTTC. Protein sequence: CASIRLTGSDYNEQFF.

The chain links TRBV19 to TRBJ1-4; perhaps TRBD1 as D (6 bases). The ends were cut back, 3 bases at V and 0 bases at J, with 11 bases in the middle. Germline V gene lookup returns CDR1 LNHDA and CDR2 SQIVND (reference sequence). The CDR3 runs 16 residues. CDR3 sequence: CASSITTGATNEKLFF. As DNA, the CDR3 is TGTGCCAGTAGTATTACGACAGGAGCAACTAATGAAAAACTGTTTTTT.